The rows below give T cell receptor beta chains drawn from one sample of a study of cytomegalovirus exposure and HLA in healthy donors. Sequencing was performed with immunoSEQ multiplex PCR; in TCRdb, only in-frame clones are kept and a portion is missing. The sample has around 60,000 clones; 90% to 96% are singletons. Sample: PBMCs. Source of these receptors: a woman younger than 35 in good health and CMV-seronegative. CDR3s leave out the opening cysteine and the closing phenylalanine or tryptophan.

V | CDR3
TRBV6-5 | ATGQGASNQPQH
TRBV6-5 | ASTPPGVTEAF
TRBV7-9 | ASSPPGGYNEQF
TRBV27 | ATNRLAGAPGYNEQF
TRBV30 | AWSAAPGAQY
TRBV6-5 | ASRNGGETQY
TRBV15 | ATSRVGQVLGNEQF
TRBV9 | ASSVGGGGYEQY
TRBV2 | ASTPGLVPQPQH
TRBV5-4 | ASSAAAFPPYEQY
TRBV6-8 | ASKTPQGAAYEQY
TRBV7-8 | ASSLASQHSGNTIY
TRBV28 | ASSPMRDRVGYGYT
TRBV19 | ASSRWDRGTDTQY
TRBV9 | ASSPTFGGVAEAF
TRBV18 | ASSPFGQGAGQPQH
TRBV18 | ASSPGGADTQY
TRBV4-3 | ASSQDPSGVSYNEQF
TRBV7-2 | ASSPSRSYNEQF
TRBV7-3 | ASSPLGPRQGTEAF
TRBV18 | ASSPSIGETQY
TRBV6-5 | ASRAPYNEQF
TRBV11-2 | ASRGTGTNEKLF
TRBV5-6 | ASSLLGQTYEQY
TRBV7-3 | ASSLRRYNEQF
TRBV6-5 | ASSTQGPRGEQY
TRBV4-3 | ASSQDRGLGSYEQY
TRBV6-1 | ASSDVRSSYNEQF
TRBV5-1 | ASSLDAGHINYGYT
TRBV18 | ASSPLGAPAPPNNEQF
TRBV7-9 | ASSLNTGGAGANVLT
TRBV27 | ASSRGYGNQPQH
TRBV12-1 | ASSSPLEYEQY
TRBV5-6 | ASSFFWQGAGEQY
TRBV4-3 | ASSQQAPGTGDYGYT
TRBV9 | ASSSREPGDSPLH
TRBV28 | ASSRTDGEKLF
TRBV4-3 | ASSQVTGDNQPQH
TRBV28 | ASSSPGGAVYGYT
TRBV11-2 | ASSLLTGGSGELF
TRBV19 | ASSIRGRDNQPQH
TRBV2 | ASSEELRTEAF
TRBV23-1 | ASTPGGAGGYT
TRBV7-3 | ASSRAGETQY
TRBV7-8 | ASSLGLAGGGIYEQY
TRBV7-9 | ALAAENEKLF